One sample yielded the 5 T cell receptor beta chains listed below, sequenced in a study of cytomegalovirus exposure and HLA in healthy donors. Amplification used 60 Vbeta primers and 13 Jbeta primers. TCRdb's copy holds only in-frame clones and misses some; the assay was immunoSEQ multiplex PCR. This sample yields 96,000 or so clones, of which around 74% are seen a single time; 13% to 15% belongs to the top ten. Input material: PBMCs. Receptors were obtained from a woman in her 70s in good health and CMV-seropositive.

The CDR3 spells CASSPDRSNEQFF. CDR3 sequence (DNA): TGTGCCAGCAGCCCAGACAGGTCCAATGAGCAGTTCTTC. This chain uses TRBV6-1 with TRBJ2-1; D may be TRBD1 (6 bases). V shed 6 bases and J shed 6 bases, with 12 bases lying between them. From germline, CDR1 is MNHNS and CDR2 SASEGT. The CDR3 is 13 amino acids.

V gene TRBV14 combines with J gene TRBJ2-1, with 9 nucleotides matching TRBD2. The CDR3 sequence is 14 residues long. The J segment lost 4 bases and the V segment lost 3 bases, leaving 1 base of the junction unmatched. Germline V gene data show CDR1 as SGHDN and CDR2 as FVKESK. CDR3 loop: CASSHGLAYNEQFF. CDR3 nucleotide sequence: TGTGCCAGCAGCCACGGACTAGCGTACAATGAGCAGTTCTTC.

V gene TRBV5-5 combines with J gene TRBJ1-2; D ambiguous. Trimming cost V 4 bases and J 1 base, with 8 bases left between them. The CDR3 consists of 13 residues. Germline V gene sequence: CDR1 SGHKS, CDR2 YYEKEE (reference sequence). The CDR3, as DNA: TGTGCCAGCAGCCGGGAAGATAACTATGGCTACACCTTC. It encodes CASSREDNYGYTF.

This clone came up once. The chain couples TRBV28 to TRBJ2-7, with a possible D match to TRBD1 (6 bases). This CDR3 contains 15 residues. V was trimmed by 5 bases and J by 1 base, leaving 15 bases between them. The V gene's germline CDR1 is MDHEN and CDR2 SYDVKM. This CDR3 reads CASSPGTFVSYEQYF. CDR3 in DNA: TGTGCCAGCAGTCCCGGGACATTTGTTTCCTACGAGCAGTACTTC.

The V gene is TRBV27, the J gene TRBJ2-3; a weak D match, TRBD2 (6 bases). The CDR3 is made up of 16 amino acids. Germline loops: CDR1 MNHEY, CDR2 SMNVEV (reference sequence). Trimming took off 5 bases at V and 2 bases at J, with 17 bases between the two ends. The CDR3 here is CASSVTRGPDTDTQYF. The CDR3 DNA follows: TGTGCCAGCAGTGTGACTAGGGGACCGGACACAGATACGCAGTATTTT.